The clone carrying this T cell receptor beta chain was seen a few times. This specimen belongs to a study of control samples from healthy donors and cancer patients. TCRdb keeps only in-frame clones here, not all; method: immunoSEQ multiplex PCR. This table has 35,000 to 50,000 clones, about 90% appearing once. The sample consisted of PBMCs. The sequence derives from a woman in her sixties with lung cancer.

The CDR3 reads CASSQDRAGLGQPQHF. For the CDR3, the DNA is TGCGCCAGCAGCCAAGATCGGGCAGGGCTCGGGCAGCCCCAGCATTTT. This sequence joins TRBV4-3 and TRBJ1-5; D may be TRBD1 (5 bases). The germline V gene encodes CDR1 LGHNA and CDR2 YSLEER. V was cut by 0 bases and J by 7 bases, with 16 bases left in between. CDR3 length: 16 residues.